This TCR beta chain was obtained from a study of blood T cell repertoires in COVID-19. While infection was still active, Seattle patients were enrolled and then followed longitudinally. The method was immunoSEQ multiplex PCR; TCRdb's version includes in-frame clones alone and lacks a portion of them. The sample shows some 370,000 clones, around 87% of them seen only once. The material sequenced was peripheral blood. This clonotype originated in a woman in her thirties with COVID-19, enrolled during active disease.

DNA for the CDR3: TGTGCCAGCACCACTTCATTCTTCGGGACAGGGGACGAGCAGTACTTC. Translation: CASTTSFFGTGDEQYF. The chain has TRBV11-3 and TRBJ2-7; TRBD1 agrees at 10 bases. Germline V gene data show CDR1 as SGHNT and CDR2 as YENEEA. With 7 bases clipped from V and 5 bases from J, the junction kept 14 bases outside the gene matches. This CDR3 spans 16 amino acids.